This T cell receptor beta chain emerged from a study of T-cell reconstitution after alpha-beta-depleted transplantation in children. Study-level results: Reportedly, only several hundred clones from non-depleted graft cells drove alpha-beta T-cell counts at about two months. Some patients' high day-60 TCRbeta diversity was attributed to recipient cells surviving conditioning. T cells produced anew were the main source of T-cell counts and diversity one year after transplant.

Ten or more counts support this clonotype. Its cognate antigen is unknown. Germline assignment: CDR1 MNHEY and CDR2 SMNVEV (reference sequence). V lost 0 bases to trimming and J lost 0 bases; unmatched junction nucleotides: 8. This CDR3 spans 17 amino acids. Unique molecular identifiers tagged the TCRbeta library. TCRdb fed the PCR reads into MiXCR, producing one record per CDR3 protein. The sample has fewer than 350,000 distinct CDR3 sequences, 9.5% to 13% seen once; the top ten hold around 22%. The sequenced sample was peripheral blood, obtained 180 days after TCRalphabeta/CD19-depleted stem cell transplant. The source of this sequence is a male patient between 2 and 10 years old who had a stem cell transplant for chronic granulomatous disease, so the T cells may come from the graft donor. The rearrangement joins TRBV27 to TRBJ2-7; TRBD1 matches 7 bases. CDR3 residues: CASSLSRTGPSSYEQYF. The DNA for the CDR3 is TGTGCCAGCAGTTTATCGCGGACAGGCCCAAGCTCCTACGAGCAGTACTTC.